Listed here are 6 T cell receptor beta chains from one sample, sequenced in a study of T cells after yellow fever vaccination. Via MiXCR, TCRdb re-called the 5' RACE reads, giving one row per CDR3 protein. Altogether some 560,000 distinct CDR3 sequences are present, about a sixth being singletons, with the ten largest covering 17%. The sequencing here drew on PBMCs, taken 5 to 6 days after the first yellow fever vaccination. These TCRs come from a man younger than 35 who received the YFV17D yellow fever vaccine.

CDR3 DNA sequence: TGTGCCAGCAGCCATCGGACTAGCGGGGTAACCGGGGAGCTGTTTTTT. Translation: CASSHRTSGVTGELFF. The rearrangement joins TRBV6-1 to TRBJ2-2; 12 nucleotides line up with TRBD2. The CDR3 contains 16 residues. CDR1 is MNHNS, CDR2 SASEGT, per germline. V trimming: 6 bases; J trimming: 5 bases; junction bases outside the gene matches: 7.

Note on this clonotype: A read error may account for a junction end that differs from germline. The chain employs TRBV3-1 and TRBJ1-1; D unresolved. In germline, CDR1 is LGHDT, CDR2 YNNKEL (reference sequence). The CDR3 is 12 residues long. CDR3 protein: CASGHKNTEAFF. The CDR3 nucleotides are TGTGCCAGCGGCCACAAGAACACTGAAGCTTTCTTT.

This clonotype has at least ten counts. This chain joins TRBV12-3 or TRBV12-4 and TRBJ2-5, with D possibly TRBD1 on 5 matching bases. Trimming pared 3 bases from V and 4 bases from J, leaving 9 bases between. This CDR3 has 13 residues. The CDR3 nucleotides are TGTGCCAGCAGTTTGGGGCTCAGAGAGACCCAGTACTTC. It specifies CASSLGLRETQYF.

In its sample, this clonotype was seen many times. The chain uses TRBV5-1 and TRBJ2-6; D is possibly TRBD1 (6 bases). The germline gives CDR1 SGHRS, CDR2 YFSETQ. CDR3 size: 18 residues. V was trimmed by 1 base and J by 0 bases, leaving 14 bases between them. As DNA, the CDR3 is TGCGCCAGCAGCTTGTATCTGACAGGAGGCTCTGGGGCCAACGTCCTGACTTTC. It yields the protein CASSLYLTGGSGANVLTF.

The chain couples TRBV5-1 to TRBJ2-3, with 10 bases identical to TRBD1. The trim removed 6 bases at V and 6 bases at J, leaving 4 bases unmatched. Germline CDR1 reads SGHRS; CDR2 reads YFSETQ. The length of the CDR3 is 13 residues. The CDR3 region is CASIGTGADTQYF. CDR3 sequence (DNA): TGCGCCAGCATCGGGACAGGGGCGGATACGCAGTATTTT.

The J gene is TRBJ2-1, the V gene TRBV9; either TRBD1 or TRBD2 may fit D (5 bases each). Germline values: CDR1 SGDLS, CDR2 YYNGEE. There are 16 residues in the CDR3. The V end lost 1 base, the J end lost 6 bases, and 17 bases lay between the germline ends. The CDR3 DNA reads TGTGCCAGCAGCGTAAGTGGGAAAGGGACGGGCAATGAGCAGTTCTTC. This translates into CASSVSGKGTGNEQFF.